These 26 T cell receptor beta chains originate from one sample sequenced in a study of T cell clonotyping in hematopoietic cell transplantation. As for time point: recipient sample about 28 days before transplant, after cytoreduction. The repertoire was sequenced with immunoSEQ multiplex PCR; TCRdb's copy has only in-frame clones and lacks some. The table has over 9,500 clones, about 92% seen once. The input for sequencing was peripheral blood mononuclear cells, taken before stem cell transplant. Receptors were obtained from a middle-aged woman with acute myeloid leukemia. Some clones in this sample may be carry-over from other donors' samples.

V gene TRBV5-3 combines with J gene TRBJ2-7; D is possibly TRBD1 (6 bases). TRBV5-3 is an open reading frame, and its role is uncertain. The CDR3 has 14 amino acids. Trimming left V 9 bases short and J 3 bases short, with 19 bases between. The CDR3 nucleotides read TGTGCCACGACCCGGCAGGACAGACACTACGAGCAGTACTTC. Residues: CATTRQDRHYEQYF.

The gene calls are TRBV29-1 and TRBJ1-2; no clear D gene. Germline CDR1 reads SQVTM; CDR2 reads ANQGSEA. This CDR3 spans 12 amino acids. V lost 5 bases and J 8 bases, leaving 15 bases between the germline ends. CDR3 bases: TGCAGCGTTCTAGCGAGGTATGAGGGCTACACCTTC. The encoded protein is CSVLARYEGYTF.

The rearrangement uses TRBV2 and TRBJ1-4; unclear D gene. V was pared by 6 bases and J by 3 bases, with 11 bases between. This CDR3 region has 14 residues. The germline V gene has CDR1 SNHLY and CDR2 FYNNEI. CDR3 sequence (DNA): TGTGCCAGCAGGGTACAGCGGGCTAATGAAAAACTGTTTTTT. Amino acid sequence: CASRVQRANEKLFF. The full variable domain, rest sourced from reference TRBV2 and TRBJ1-4, is EPEVTQTPSHQVTQMGQEVILRCVPISNHLYFYWYRQILGQKVEFLVSFYNNEISEKSEIFDDQFSVERPDGSNFTLKIRSTKLEDSAMYFCASRVQRANEKLFFGSGTQLSVL.

The chain uses TRBV7-8 and TRBJ1-4; TRBD1 matches 7 bases. CDR1 and CDR2 from the germline V gene are SGHVS and FQNEAQ. Trimming cost V 2 bases and J 2 bases; bases outside gene matches: 5. The CDR3 is made up of 16 amino acids. CDR3 loop: CASSLYRGRTNEKLFF. As DNA, the CDR3 is TGTGCCAGCAGCTTATACAGGGGACGTACTAATGAAAAACTGTTTTTT.

The V and J genes are TRBV27 and TRBJ2-7; either TRBD1 or TRBD2 may supply D (6 bases each). Germline CDR1 is MNHEY and CDR2 is SMNVEV (reference sequence). Trimming took off 7 bases at V and 7 bases at J, with 20 bases between the two ends. The CDR3 runs to 14 residues. CDR3 amino acids: CASNLRGLGGEQYF. CDR3 bases: TGTGCCAGCAACTTGCGGGGCCTAGGGGGAGAGCAGTACTTC.

This clone is a singleton in its sample. The chain couples TRBV2 to TRBJ1-1, with TRBD1 identical over 7 bases. V lost 2 bases and J lost 6; bases outside the gene matches: 6. CDR1 and CDR2 from the germline V gene are SNHLY and FYNNEI. The CDR3 spans 14 residues. The CDR3 spells CASSEKDRRPEAFF. The CDR3, as DNA: TGTGCCAGCAGTGAAAAGGACAGGAGGCCTGAAGCTTTCTTT.

The chain uses TRBV5-1 and TRBJ2-3; unclear D gene. Trimming shortened V by 5 bases and J by 0 bases, and 13 bases separated the two germline ends. The germline gives CDR1 SGHRS, CDR2 YFSETQ. There are 15 residues in the CDR3. The CDR3 spells CASRHQASSTDTQYF. CDR3 DNA sequence: TGCGCCAGCAGACATCAGGCTTCTAGCACAGATACGCAGTATTTT.

The chain links TRBV27 to TRBJ2-5; D may match TRBD1 or TRBD2 (5 bases each). The CDR3 has 12 amino acids. The V end was cut by 5 bases, the J end by 5 bases, with 9 bases between. Per the germline V gene, CDR1 is MNHEY and CDR2 is SMNVEV (reference sequence). The CDR3 region is CASSPEGETQYF. The DNA for the CDR3 is TGTGCCAGCAGTCCAGAGGGGGAGACCCAGTACTTC.

The J gene is TRBJ1-4, the V gene TRBV7-2, with TRBD1 matching over 7 bases. The CDR3 runs 16 residues. Trimming removed 5 bases from V and 0 bases from J; junction bases left unmatched: 6. Germline CDR1 and CDR2: SGHTA and FQGNSA. CDR3 in DNA: TGTGCCAGCAGCCTCCCGACAGGGCCAACTAATGAAAAACTGTTTTTT. Protein: CASSLPTGPTNEKLFF.

The V call is TRBV27, the J call TRBJ1-2; 12 bases fit TRBD1. Germline V gives CDR1 MNHEY, CDR2 SMNVEV (reference sequence). Trimming at V came to 0 bases and at J to 5 bases, leaving 7 bases not matched to a gene. The CDR3 totals 17 residues. CDR3 sequence: CASSLSPGQGAGYGYTF. CDR3 sequence (DNA): TGTGCCAGCAGTTTATCGCCGGGACAGGGGGCGGGGTATGGCTACACCTTC.

The gene calls are TRBV4-2 and TRBJ1-2, with D uncertain. The CDR3 spans 12 residues. The V and J ends lost 5 bases and 8 bases respectively, with 12 bases between them. Germline V lookup: CDR1 LGHNA, CDR2 YNFKEQ. DNA of the CDR3: TGTGCCAGCAGCTTGGCCGGGGTCGGCTACACCTTC. Translating it yields CASSLAGVGYTF.

The V gene is TRBV4-1, the J gene TRBJ2-1; TRBD2 is a possible D gene (6 bases). Trimming pared 3 bases from V and 6 bases from J, leaving 15 bases between. CDR1 MGHRA and CDR2 YSYEKL come from the germline V gene. This CDR3 is 15 amino acids long. The CDR3 bases are TGCGCCAGCAGCCAGACGGGAGTTTTTAGCAATGAGCAGTTCTTC. Encoded protein: CASSQTGVFSNEQFF.

The rearrangement links TRBV2 to TRBJ2-2, with D perhaps assigned TRBD1 or TRBD2 (5 bases each). Germline V lookup: CDR1 SNHLY, CDR2 FYNNEI. The ends were cut back, 8 bases at V and 1 base at J, with 11 bases in the middle. The CDR3 consists of 14 residues. This CDR3 reads CASPGTENTGELFF. CDR3 coding DNA: TGTGCCAGCCCAGGGACGGAGAACACCGGGGAGCTGTTTTTT.

CDR3 residues: CASSGSYNEQFF. CDR3 sequence (DNA): TGCGCCAGCAGTGGCTCCTACAATGAGCAGTTCTTC. The chain employs TRBV10-1 and TRBJ2-1; no firm D call. CDR3 length equals 12 residues. Between the trimmed V and J ends, which lost 4 bases and 0 bases, there was a span of 1 base. CDR1 and CDR2 from the germline V gene are WNHNN and SYGVQD (reference sequence).

The rearrangement links TRBV7-2 to TRBJ2-7, with D possibly matching TRBD2 (6 bases). The germline V gene encodes CDR1 SGHTA and CDR2 FQGNSA. This CDR3 has 15 residues. V was cut by 4 bases and J by 4 bases, with 17 bases left in between. CDR3 amino acids: CASSSTGSWAYEQYF. In DNA form, the CDR3 reads TGTGCCAGCAGCTCTACCGGGAGTTGGGCTTACGAGCAGTACTTC.

The J gene is TRBJ2-2, the V gene TRBV14, with TRBD2 identical over 11 bases. Germline V gene sequence: CDR1 SGHDN, CDR2 FVKESK. Germline trimming cut 6 bases from V and 6 bases from J; bases unmatched to any gene: 6. This CDR3 region has 15 residues. This CDR3 reads CASRIGLAGSGELFF. The CDR3 bases are TGTGCCAGCAGGATAGGACTAGCGGGTTCCGGGGAGCTGTTTTTT.

This chain links TRBV15 with TRBJ1-1; maybe TRBD1 (5 bases). Germline V lookup: CDR1 LNHNV, CDR2 YYDKDF (reference sequence). There are 13 residues in the CDR3. The ends were cut back, 0 bases at V and 9 bases at J, with 11 bases in the middle. The CDR3 region is CATSRDLGDQAFF. The CDR3 nucleotides read TGTGCCACCAGCAGAGATTTGGGGGACCAAGCTTTCTTT.

The V gene is TRBV10-3, the J gene TRBJ2-2; 10 nucleotides agree with TRBD1. CDR3 size: 14 residues. Germline values: CDR1 ENHRY, CDR2 SYGVKD. Losses at the gene ends were 6 bases for V and 6 bases for J; bases not matched to a gene: 4. CDR3 amino acids: CAIRGTGDSGELFF. CDR3 bases: TGTGCCATCAGAGGGACAGGGGACTCCGGGGAGCTGTTTTTT.

This clone was recorded once. The V call is TRBV9, the J call TRBJ2-7; 7 nucleotides align to TRBD2. Trimming cost V 4 bases and J 7 bases; bases outside gene matches: 14. Per the germline V gene, CDR1 is SGDLS and CDR2 is YYNGEE. The CDR3 is 15 amino acids. The CDR3 spells CASSLAGDSRGEQYF. The DNA of the CDR3 is TGTGCCAGCAGCCTGGCGGGGGATTCCAGAGGGGAGCAGTACTTC.

This clone appeared once. The chain links TRBV5-4 to TRBJ1-1; 8 bases are shared with TRBD1. Losses at the gene ends were 3 bases for V and 4 bases for J; bases not matched to a gene: 5. Germline V lookup: CDR1 SGHNT, CDR2 YYREEE (reference sequence). This CDR3 spans 14 amino acids. For the CDR3, the DNA is TGTGCCAGCAGCTCAGGGGGCGGAGGCACTGAAGCTTTCTTT. Residues: CASSSGGGGTEAFF.

J is TRBJ1-1 and V is TRBV27; 7 bases are a match to TRBD1. With V trimmed by 2 bases and J by 6 bases, 6 bases remained unmatched. Germline V CDR1 and CDR2: MNHEY, SMNVEV (reference sequence). The CDR3 has 14 amino acids. The CDR3 spells CASSLRLGQPEAFF. For the CDR3, the DNA is TGTGCCAGCAGTTTAAGACTGGGACAGCCTGAAGCTTTCTTT.

This chain connects TRBV7-2 to TRBJ2-5; 8 nucleotides line up with TRBD1. There are 14 residues in the CDR3. V lost 5 bases to trimming and J lost 5 bases; unmatched junction nucleotides: 7. In germline, CDR1 is SGHTA, CDR2 FQGNSA. CDR3 DNA: TGTGCCAGCAGCCACGGACAGGGTAGGGAGACCCAGTACTTC. Its translation is CASSHGQGRETQYF.

V is TRBV5-1 and J is TRBJ2-5; D possibly corresponds to TRBD1 (5 bases). The CDR3 consists of 16 residues. The V and J ends lost 0 bases and 5 bases respectively, with 17 bases between them. Germline V lookup: CDR1 SGHRS, CDR2 YFSETQ. Written as DNA, the CDR3 is TGCGCCAGCAGCTTGGCCAGGACCGGCCAGGGTGAGACCCAGTACTTC. It codes for CASSLARTGQGETQYF. The variable domain in full, with the rest retrieved from reference TRBV5-1 and TRBJ2-5, is KAGVTQTPRYLIKTRGQQVTLSCSPISGHRSVSWYQQTPGQGLQFLFEYFSETQRNKGNFPGRFSGRQFSNSRSEMNVSTLELGDSALYLCASSLARTGQGETQYFGPGTRLLVL.

V usage is TRBV6-4 and J usage is TRBJ1-1, with D possibly being TRBD1 (5 bases). The germline V gene encodes CDR1 MRHNA and CDR2 SNTAGT. This CDR3 region has 13 residues. Trimming cost V 4 bases and J 9 bases, with 15 bases left between them. The CDR3 DNA follows: TGTGCCAGCAGTGTAGACAGCGGAACCCAAGCTTTCTTT. It encodes CASSVDSGTQAFF.

This chain joins TRBV30 and TRBJ2-5; 13 bases line up with TRBD2. Germline values: CDR1 GTSNPN, CDR2 SVGIG (reference sequence). This CDR3 has 16 residues. V gave up 2 bases and J gave up 1 base; unmatched junction bases: 4. The CDR3 DNA follows: TGTGCCTGGAGTCCGACTAGCGGGAGGCCCCAAGAGACCCAGTACTTC. Protein product: CAWSPTSGRPQETQYF.

In its sample, this clone was seen a few times. The rearrangement uses TRBV30 and TRBJ1-1, with D unresolved. Germline V gene lookup returns CDR1 GTSNPN and CDR2 SVGIG (reference sequence). V was clipped by 3 bases and J by 3 bases, with 11 bases between them. This CDR3 contains 13 residues. CDR3 DNA sequence: TGTGCCTGGAGAGTAGGTCGAGACACTGAAGCTTTCTTT. This codes for CAWRVGRDTEAFF.